These T cell receptor beta chains were read from a single sample in a study of shared clonotypes between healthy human individuals. Only in-frame clones appear in the TCRdb table, and some are missing; sequencing was by immunoSEQ multiplex PCR. This table holds around 1.9 million clones, roughly 91% found once. Source material: naive CD8+ T cells from PBMCs. These receptors were collected from a man between 18 and 29 years old in good health. Some clones in this sample may be carry-over from other donors' samples. Each CDR3 is given without its conserved first and last residue.

j_gene: TRBJ2-2; v_gene: TRBV27; CDR3aa: ASSSFGGSRTGELF
j_gene: TRBJ1-2; v_gene: TRBV29-1; CDR3aa: SVDFHPKKGYT
j_gene: TRBJ2-7; v_gene: TRBV19; CDR3aa: ASSTKAMDEQY
j_gene: TRBJ1-3; v_gene: TRBV10-3; CDR3aa: AISEQGSGNTIY
j_gene: TRBJ2-1; v_gene: TRBV9; CDR3aa: ASSPSTSPWADEQF
j_gene: TRBJ1-1; v_gene: TRBV7-9; CDR3aa: ASSWNRDRPEAF
j_gene: TRBJ2-1; v_gene: TRBV6-5; CDR3aa: ASSYLEGAYNEQF
j_gene: TRBJ2-2; v_gene: TRBV9; CDR3aa: ASSVGDSGELF
j_gene: TRBJ2-7; v_gene: TRBV19; CDR3aa: ASSFRDRGDEQY
j_gene: TRBJ1-1; v_gene: TRBV7-8; CDR3aa: ASSSTRGGQGPGDTEAF
j_gene: TRBJ1-2; v_gene: TRBV27; CDR3aa: ASSSAGSGYT
j_gene: TRBJ2-7; v_gene: TRBV7-9; CDR3aa: ASQGRGYEQY
j_gene: TRBJ1-5; v_gene: TRBV27; CDR3aa: ASSLQGGNQPQH
j_gene: TRBJ2-7; v_gene: TRBV7-9; CDR3aa: ASSPYNDEQY
j_gene: TRBJ2-5; v_gene: TRBV14; CDR3aa: ASSQFFPDETQY
j_gene: TRBJ2-2; v_gene: TRBV5-6; CDR3aa: ASSLGAGGMTGELF
j_gene: TRBJ2-7; v_gene: TRBV7-3; CDR3aa: ASSKTGATVHEQY
j_gene: TRBJ2-7; v_gene: TRBV7-9; CDR3aa: ASSQRTNSYEQY
j_gene: TRBJ2-7; v_gene: TRBV6-5; CDR3aa: ASSSPDGLWPYEQY
j_gene: TRBJ2-1; v_gene: TRBV6-5; CDR3aa: ASSTYGTTYNEQF
j_gene: TRBJ1-5; v_gene: TRBV7-8; CDR3aa: ASSLQGRLSNQPQH
j_gene: TRBJ2-2; v_gene: TRBV13; CDR3aa: ASSSGQGYAGELF
j_gene: TRBJ1-1; v_gene: TRBV27; CDR3aa: ASSLLMGQGANTEAF
j_gene: TRBJ2-5; v_gene: TRBV28; CDR3aa: ASSSPWAGEKRETQY
j_gene: TRBJ2-1; v_gene: TRBV13; CDR3aa: ASSLVGDDGEQF
j_gene: TRBJ2-5; v_gene: TRBV7-9; CDR3aa: ASTPYPDEETQY
j_gene: TRBJ2-2; v_gene: TRBV28; CDR3aa: ASSWPWWREGTGELF
j_gene: TRBJ2-3; v_gene: TRBV5-1; CDR3aa: ASSNLPTDTQY
j_gene: TRBJ1-5; v_gene: TRBV30; CDR3aa: AWSVQDRGYQPQH
j_gene: TRBJ2-1; v_gene: TRBV11-2; CDR3aa: ASSPAFGYNEQF
j_gene: TRBJ1-2; v_gene: TRBV19; CDR3aa: ASSIGPLFPYGYT
j_gene: TRBJ2-2; v_gene: TRBV9; CDR3aa: ASSVFRLANTGELF
j_gene: TRBJ2-5; v_gene: TRBV28; CDR3aa: ASLGTSGQETQY
j_gene: TRBJ1-3; v_gene: TRBV9; CDR3aa: ASSVGGDTIY
j_gene: TRBJ1-5; v_gene: TRBV6-5; CDR3aa: AVGTANQPQH
j_gene: TRBJ2-5; v_gene: TRBV7-3; CDR3aa: ASSLGPMALETQY
j_gene: TRBJ1-4; v_gene: TRBV27; CDR3aa: ASSLLTLTGHPEKLF
j_gene: TRBJ1-1; v_gene: TRBV6-5; CDR3aa: ASSGNVDTEAF
j_gene: TRBJ1-2; v_gene: TRBV4-3; CDR3aa: ASSQVPPGPEVFLNYGYT
j_gene: TRBJ1-1; v_gene: TRBV7-2; CDR3aa: ASSLVGVRTTEAF
j_gene: TRBJ2-1; v_gene: TRBV29-1; CDR3aa: SVLGPNDSYNEQF
j_gene: TRBJ2-2; v_gene: TRBV9; CDR3aa: ASSVRGGGEYTLNTGELF
j_gene: TRBJ2-2; v_gene: TRBV28; CDR3aa: ASSFPGTTENTGELF
j_gene: TRBJ2-2; v_gene: TRBV7-6; CDR3aa: ASSMDPNMLSGELF
j_gene: TRBJ2-5; v_gene: TRBV27; CDR3aa: ASSFGKRETQY
j_gene: TRBJ2-1; v_gene: TRBV9; CDR3aa: ASSAGGGSEQF
j_gene: TRBJ2-1; v_gene: TRBV28; CDR3aa: ASSLTSGGNEQF
j_gene: TRBJ2-1; v_gene: TRBV7-3; CDR3aa: ASVGMSPSVPNEQF
j_gene: TRBJ2-7; v_gene: TRBV18; CDR3aa: ASSTRLAGTSYEQY
j_gene: TRBJ1-4; v_gene: TRBV28; CDR3aa: ASRTGTVNEKLF
j_gene: TRBJ2-4; v_gene: TRBV5-4; CDR3aa: ASSLKNINIQY
j_gene: TRBJ2-1; v_gene: TRBV7-6; CDR3aa: ASSLDEWGNNEQF
j_gene: TRBJ2-1; v_gene: TRBV4-1; CDR3aa: ASSQGGGLEEENEQF
j_gene: TRBJ1-5; v_gene: TRBV19; CDR3aa: ASSSGQGNSNQPQH